The 28 T cell receptor beta chains presented below share a single source sample, sequenced in a study of shared clonotypes between healthy human individuals. TCRdb's copy holds only in-frame clones and misses some; the assay was immunoSEQ multiplex PCR. The sample yields more than 400,000 clones, roughly 95% seen once. Input material: naive CD4+ T cells sorted from blood. The subset was: CD45RA+ positively selected. Receptors were obtained from a woman under 40 in good health.

This chain joins TRBV29-1 and TRBJ1-4; D is possibly TRBD1 (6 bases). Germline-derived CDR1 and CDR2 are SQVTM and ANQGSEA. The CDR3 has 14 amino acids. V lost 6 bases, J lost 3 bases, and 14 bases lay in between. As DNA, the CDR3 is TGCAGCGTCGCGCAGGGGTTCTCTAATGAAAAACTGTTTTTT. As protein: CSVAQGFSNEKLFF.

The chain combines TRBV18 with TRBJ2-1; 10 bases match TRBD2. The CDR3 is 17 amino acids. CDR1 is KGHSH, CDR2 LQKENI, per germline. V was clipped by 6 bases and J by 7 bases; unmatched bases: 15. CDR3 residues: CASSPRASGSSQNEQFF. The CDR3 DNA sequence: TGTGCCAGCTCCCCAAGAGCTAGCGGGAGTTCCCAAAATGAGCAGTTCTTC.

This chain connects TRBV19 to TRBJ1-5; 10 nucleotides line up with TRBD1. V lost 0 bases to trimming and J lost 9 bases; unmatched junction nucleotides: 5. Germline V lookup: CDR1 LNHDA, CDR2 SQIVND (reference sequence). The CDR3 runs 15 residues. The DNA for the CDR3 is TGTGCCAGTAGTATAGAAGGGACAGGGGAAAGGCCCCAGCATTTT. Protein product: CASSIEGTGERPQHF.

The J gene is TRBJ2-5, the V gene TRBV6-6, with 11 positions matching TRBD2. The CDR3 is 16 amino acids. CDR1 is MNHNY, CDR2 SVGAGI, per germline (reference sequence). Trimming removed 0 bases from V and 3 bases from J; junction bases left unmatched: 3. The CDR3 sequence is CASSYSGLAEKETQYF. The CDR3 DNA reads as TGTGCCAGCAGTTACTCGGGACTAGCGGAAAAAGAGACCCAGTACTTC.

The V gene is TRBV28, the J gene TRBJ1-1; D is undetermined. Trimming stripped 5 bases from V and 1 base from J, with 17 bases between. Germline CDR1 MDHEN, CDR2 SYDVKM. This CDR3 has 16 amino acids. The CDR3 DNA is TGTGCCAGCAGTCCGTTTGCCTCTCGGAGGAACACTGAAGCTTTCTTT. This translates into CASSPFASRRNTEAFF.

CDR3 DNA: TGCGCCAGCAGCTTGGCTACCTTGGGGACTACTTATGGCTACACCTTC. It encodes CASSLATLGTTYGYTF. The J gene is TRBJ1-2, the V gene TRBV5-1; maybe TRBD1 (5 bases). The CDR3 has 16 amino acids. Looked up from germline, CDR1 is SGHRS and CDR2 is YFSETQ. V lost 0 bases and J lost 5, with 17 bases in between.

The chain joins TRBV5-1 to TRBJ2-3, with TRBD1 as a possible D gene (5 bases). The CDR3 is 14 amino acids. Germline V gene sequence: CDR1 SGHRS, CDR2 YFSETQ. V lost 3 bases and J lost 4, with 12 bases in between. The CDR3: CASSSQGWSDTQYF. The CDR3 DNA sequence: TGCGCCAGCAGCTCTCAGGGTTGGTCAGATACGCAGTATTTT.

The genes are TRBV4-1 and TRBJ2-7, with 14 nucleotides matching TRBD2. CDR1 MGHRA and CDR2 YSYEKL come from the germline V gene. This CDR3 is 16 amino acids long. V trimming: 5 bases; J trimming: 6 bases; junction bases outside the gene matches: 9. CDR3 in DNA: TGCGCCAGCAGCGTGACTAGCGGGAGGGCCAAACCCGAGCAGTACTTC. Residues: CASSVTSGRAKPEQYF.

The rearrangement links TRBV5-1 to TRBJ2-7; the match to TRBD2 covers 9 bases. Germline V gene sequence: CDR1 SGHRS, CDR2 YFSETQ. The V gene end was trimmed by 5 bases and the J gene end by 5 bases; junction bases not matched to a gene: 5. The CDR3 has 13 residues. This CDR3 reads CASREPSGNEQYF. CDR3 DNA sequence: TGCGCCAGCAGAGAGCCTAGCGGGAACGAGCAGTACTTC.

The chain is built from TRBV28 and TRBJ2-2; TRBD1 matches at 8 bases. V lost 5 bases and J lost 6; bases outside the gene matches: 5. Germline V CDR1 and CDR2: MDHEN, SYDVKM. This CDR3 region has 14 residues. The CDR3 loop reads CASSPGTGSGELFF. The CDR3 DNA reads as TGTGCCAGCAGTCCCGGGACAGGATCCGGGGAGCTGTTTTTT.

The chain is built from TRBV4-1 and TRBJ2-1; D may be TRBD2 (6 bases). CDR3 length: 16 residues. V gave up 3 bases and J gave up 8 bases, with 20 bases separating them. CDR1 and CDR2 (germline): MGHRA, YSYEKL. The CDR3 is CASSHFRDFRFDEQFF. In DNA, the CDR3 is TGCGCCAGCAGCCATTTCCGGGACTTCAGGTTCGATGAGCAGTTCTTC.

The CDR3 DNA reads as TGTGCCAGTAGTATCGCAGGGATAAATCAGCCCCAGCATTTT. Translating it yields CASSIAGINQPQHF. This chain uses TRBV19 with TRBJ1-5; a possible D gene is TRBD1 (5 bases). V shed 3 bases and J shed 4 bases, with 10 bases lying between them. The CDR3 runs to 14 residues. Germline CDR1 is LNHDA and CDR2 is SQIVND (reference sequence).

The V gene is TRBV4-1, the J gene TRBJ2-2, with 7 bases that match TRBD2. V lost 2 bases, J lost 1 base, and 4 bases stayed unmatched. Looked up from germline, CDR1 is MGHRA and CDR2 is YSYEKL. This CDR3 has 16 residues. This chain's CDR3 is CASSQTGLQNTGELFF. For the CDR3, the DNA is TGCGCCAGCAGCCAAACGGGACTACAGAACACCGGGGAGCTGTTTTTT.

This clone has only one observation. The chain recombines TRBV5-1 with TRBJ1-1; D unclear. The V end lost 4 bases, the J end lost 3 bases, and 4 bases lay between the germline ends. Per the germline V gene, CDR1 is SGHRS and CDR2 is YFSETQ. The CDR3 is 11 residues long. The CDR3 nucleotides are TGCGCCAGCAGCGTAGACACTGAAGCTTTCTTT. Encoded protein: CASSVDTEAFF.

The rearrangement uses TRBV19 and TRBJ2-4; D possibly corresponds to TRBD2 (7 bases). The V gene lost 2 bases and the J gene lost 16 bases, with 21 bases spanning the gap. Germline assignment: CDR1 LNHDA and CDR2 SQIVND (reference sequence). The CDR3 consists of 14 residues. The CDR3 coding sequence is TGTGCCAGTAGTATATGGGGGCGGAGCGGGACCACATACTTC. It yields the protein CASSIWGRSGTTYF.

The rearrangement uses TRBV7-9 and TRBJ2-4, with D perhaps assigned TRBD1 or TRBD2 (5 bases each). CDR1 and CDR2 from the germline V gene are SEHNR and FQNEAQ (reference sequence). Trimming cost V 4 bases and J 6 bases, with 13 bases left between them. The CDR3 runs 14 residues. The CDR3 coding sequence is TGTGCCAGCAGCTCGGGACGAGTGGGAAACATTCAGTACTTC. Encoded protein: CASSSGRVGNIQYF.

The V gene is TRBV30, the J gene TRBJ1-4; TRBD1 might be the D (6 bases). CDR3 length: 12 residues. V lost 3 bases and J lost 10, with 12 bases in between. Looked up from germline, CDR1 is GTSNPN and CDR2 is SVGIG (reference sequence). CDR3 in DNA: TGTGCCTGGAGCGGGGACACGGTAAAACTGTTTTTT. Translating gives CAWSGDTVKLFF.

V and J are TRBV15 and TRBJ2-1, with D unclear. The germline V gene has CDR1 LNHNV and CDR2 YYDKDF (reference sequence). Deletions cut 5 bases from V and 3 bases from J, with 5 bases between. The CDR3 extends over 12 amino acids. CDR3 in amino acids: CATSGSYNEQFF. In DNA form, the CDR3 reads TGTGCCACCAGCGGCAGCTACAATGAGCAGTTCTTC.

This sequence joins TRBV28 and TRBJ1-1, with a possible D match to TRBD1 (5 bases). Germline assignment: CDR1 MDHEN and CDR2 SYDVKM. Trimming took 3 bases from V and 6 from J, leaving 14 bases between them. This CDR3 has 14 amino acids. CDR3 sequence reads: CASSFALGGAEAFF. The DNA of the CDR3 is TGTGCCAGCAGTTTTGCGCTTGGGGGGGCTGAAGCTTTCTTT.

The rearrangement joins TRBV2 to TRBJ2-7; 8 bases align to TRBD1. The V and J ends lost 5 bases and 5 bases, in that order; junction bases with no gene match: 11. The CDR3 totals 15 residues. CDR1 and CDR2 from the germline V gene are SNHLY and FYNNEI. The CDR3 coding sequence is TGTGCCAGCAGTCAGTACAGGGGGAGCTTGAACGAGCAGTACTTC. As protein: CASSQYRGSLNEQYF.

CDR3 protein: CASSYSYRQGRRKLFF. CDR3 nucleotide sequence: TGTGCCAGCAGTTACTCGTACAGACAGGGGCGTCGAAAACTGTTTTTT. V gene TRBV6-5 combines with J gene TRBJ1-4; TRBD1 agrees at 8 bases. Germline CDR1 reads MNHEY; CDR2 reads SVGAGI. The CDR3 length is 16 residues. The ends lost 0 bases at V and 10 bases at J; junction bases unmatched: 10.

Only a few counts were recorded for this clone. The chain uses TRBV2 and TRBJ1-5, with unresolved D. The CDR3 runs to 17 residues. Germline CDR1 and CDR2: SNHLY and FYNNEI. Deletions cut 8 bases from V and 5 bases from J, with 25 bases between. CDR3 loop: CASAPGWTDHPDQPQHF. Here the CDR3 DNA reads TGTGCCAGCGCTCCCGGGTGGACGGACCACCCTGATCAGCCCCAGCATTTT.

V gene TRBV5-6 combines with J gene TRBJ2-2; 15 bases agree with TRBD2. The ends lost 4 bases at V and 4 bases at J; junction bases unmatched: 11. The length of the CDR3 is 19 residues. Germline V CDR1 and CDR2: SGHDT, YYEEEE. The CDR3 DNA follows: TGTGCCAGCAGCCGCCTAGGACTAGCGGGAGGGCCCGGCACCGGGGAGCTGTTTTTT. Translation gives CASSRLGLAGGPGTGELFF.

The count of this clone is one. The V call is TRBV6-6, the J call TRBJ2-5; 7 bases fit TRBD1. Per germline, CDR1 MNHNY and CDR2 SVGAGI (reference sequence). With V trimmed by 10 bases and J by 4 bases, 6 bases remained unmatched. The CDR3 length is 12 residues. CDR3 sequence reads: CATLDRAETQYF. For the CDR3, the DNA is TGTGCCACTTTAGACAGGGCAGAGACCCAGTACTTC.

The chain is built from TRBV27 and TRBJ2-1; possibly TRBD2 for D (6 bases). CDR3 length equals 15 residues. The ends were cut back, 5 bases at V and 1 base at J, with 12 bases in the middle. The germline gives CDR1 MNHEY, CDR2 SMNVEV (reference sequence). CDR3 amino acids: CASSPGTASYNEQFF. As DNA, the CDR3 is TGTGCCAGCAGTCCTGGGACTGCTTCCTACAATGAGCAGTTCTTC.

This chain's CDR3 is CATSRDLGRGYYEQYF. The DNA for the CDR3 is TGTGCCACCAGCAGAGATCTCGGGCGGGGCTACTACGAGCAGTACTTC. This chain connects TRBV15 to TRBJ2-7; tentatively, D is TRBD2 (6 bases). The germline V gene encodes CDR1 LNHNV and CDR2 YYDKDF (reference sequence). This CDR3 is 16 amino acids long. Trimming left V 0 bases short and J 3 bases short, with 15 bases between. The variable domain in full, completed from reference TRBV15 and TRBJ2-7, reads DAMVIQNPRYQVTQFGKPVTLSCSQTLNHNVMYWYQQKSSQAPKLLFHYYDKDFNNEADTPDNFQSRRPNTSFCFLDIRSPGLGDTAMYLCATSRDLGRGYYEQYFGPGTRLTVT.

This clone has a handful of counts. This chain connects TRBV19 to TRBJ2-2; TRBD2 agrees at 9 bases. Germline V gene data show CDR1 as LNHDA and CDR2 as SQIVND (reference sequence). The V and J ends lost 2 bases and 7 bases, in that order; junction bases with no gene match: 2. This CDR3 spans 14 amino acids. The CDR3 protein is CASSILAGSGELFF. CDR3 sequence (DNA): TGTGCCAGTAGTATACTAGCGGGGAGCGGGGAGCTGTTTTTT. Filled out from reference TRBV19 and TRBJ2-2, the complete variable domain reads DGGITQSPKYLFRKEGQNVTLSCEQNLNHDAMYWYRQDPGQGLRLIYYSQIVNDFQKGDIAEGYSVSREKKESFPLTVTSAQKNPTAFYLCASSILAGSGELFFGEGSRLTVL.

Comment on this clone: One end of the junction is discordant with germline, which a read error may explain. The chain links TRBV7-7 to TRBJ1-1; 9 bases map to TRBD1. This CDR3 comprises 13 residues. The germline V gene has CDR1 SSHAT and CDR2 FNYEAQ (reference sequence). CDR3 coding DNA: TGTGCCAGCAGCTCGGGACAGGGCGAGACCATGGTCTTT. It translates to CASSSGQGETMVF. Variable domain in full (rest from reference TRBV7-7 and TRBJ1-1): GAGVSQSPRYKVTKRGQDVTLRCDPISSHATLYWYQQALGQGPEFLTYFNYEAQPDKSGLPSDRFSAERPEGSISTLTIQRTEQRDSAMYRCASSSGQGETMVFGQGTRLTVV.